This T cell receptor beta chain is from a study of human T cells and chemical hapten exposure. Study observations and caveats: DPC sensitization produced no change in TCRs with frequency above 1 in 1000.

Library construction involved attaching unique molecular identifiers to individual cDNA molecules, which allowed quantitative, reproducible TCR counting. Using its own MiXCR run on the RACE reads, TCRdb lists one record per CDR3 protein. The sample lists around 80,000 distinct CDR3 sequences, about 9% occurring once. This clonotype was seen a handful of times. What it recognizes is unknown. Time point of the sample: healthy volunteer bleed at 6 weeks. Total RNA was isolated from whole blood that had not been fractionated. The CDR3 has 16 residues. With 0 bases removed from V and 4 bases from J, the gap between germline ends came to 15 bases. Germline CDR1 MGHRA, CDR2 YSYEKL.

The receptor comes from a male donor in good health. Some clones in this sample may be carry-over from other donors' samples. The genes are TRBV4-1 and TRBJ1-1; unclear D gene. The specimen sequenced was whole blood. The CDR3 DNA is TGCGCCAGCAGCCAAGATTCCGCCAGCTACTTCACTGAAGCTTTCTTT. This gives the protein CASSQDSASYFTEAFF.